Described below is a single T cell receptor (beta chain) sequence and its context. The repertoire was sequenced with immunoSEQ multiplex PCR; TCRdb's copy has only in-frame clones and lacks some. The table lists fewer than 80,000 clones, about 86% of them singletons, with 4.8% in the top ten. This sample is drawn from a study of technical replicates of blood from several donors. The specimen was PBMCs. The sequence came from a human donor in good health. Some clones in this sample may be carry-over from other donors' samples.

For the CDR3, the DNA is TGTGCCAGCAGCTTAACGTTGCGGGGAAAGTACAATGAGCAGTTCTTC. Its translation is CASSLTLRGKYNEQFF. The V call is TRBV7-3, the J call TRBJ2-1; D might be TRBD2 (6 bases). Germline V CDR1 and CDR2: SGHTA, FQGTGA. CDR3 length: 16 amino acids. V was trimmed by 0 bases and J by 4 bases, leaving 13 bases between them.